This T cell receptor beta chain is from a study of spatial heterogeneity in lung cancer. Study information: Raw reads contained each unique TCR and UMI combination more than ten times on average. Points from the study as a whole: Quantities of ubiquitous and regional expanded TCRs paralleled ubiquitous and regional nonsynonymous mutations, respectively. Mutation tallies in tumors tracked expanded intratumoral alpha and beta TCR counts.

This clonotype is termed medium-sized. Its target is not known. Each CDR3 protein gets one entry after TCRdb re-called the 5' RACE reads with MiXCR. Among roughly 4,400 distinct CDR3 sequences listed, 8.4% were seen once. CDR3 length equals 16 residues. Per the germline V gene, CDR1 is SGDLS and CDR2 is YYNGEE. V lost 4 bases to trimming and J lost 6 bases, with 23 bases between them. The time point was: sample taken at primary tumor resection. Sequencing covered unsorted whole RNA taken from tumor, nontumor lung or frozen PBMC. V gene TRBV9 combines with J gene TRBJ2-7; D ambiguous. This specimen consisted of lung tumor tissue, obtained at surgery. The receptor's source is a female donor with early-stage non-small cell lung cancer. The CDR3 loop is CASSFLPYTNMGEQYF. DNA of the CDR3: TGTGCCAGCAGCTTCCTCCCCTACACCAACATGGGCGAGCAGTACTTC. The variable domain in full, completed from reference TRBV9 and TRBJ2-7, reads DSGVTQTPKHLITATGQRVTLRCSPRSGDLSVYWYQQSLDQGLQFLIQYYNGEERAKGNILERFSAQQFPDLHSELNLSSLELGDSALYFCASSFLPYTNMGEQYFGPGTRLTVT.